This T cell receptor beta chain was documented in a study of blood T cells in healthy people across ages. Concerning this clonotype itself: Its target is unknown.

Study conclusions and caveats: Naive T cell percentage and TCR beta diversity correlated strongly. TCR beta diversity, measured per million T cells, fell in a roughly linear way with age.

Germline lookup yields CDR1 MGHRA and CDR2 YSYEKL. V lost 1 base and J 8 bases, leaving 14 bases between the germline ends. The CDR3 covers 15 residues. Sample-barcoded 5' priming and a J-beta primer mix drove a second PCR of roughly 6 to 12 cycles. Each of the cDNA molecules was tagged by a template-switch adaptor with 12 random nucleotides. A single record per CDR3 protein comes from TCRdb applying MiXCR to the 5' RACE reads. The sample has about 1.4 million distinct CDR3 sequences, roughly 64% seen once. The chain is built from TRBV4-1 and TRBJ1-4; possibly TRBD1 for D (5 bases). This clonotype was sampled from a young man in good health. Input material: blood. The CDR3 protein is CASSQASGAAEKLFF. The CDR3 DNA is TGCGCCAGCAGCCAAGCCAGCGGGGCAGCCGAAAAACTGTTTTTT.